This T cell receptor (beta chain) was retrieved from a study of shared clonotypes between healthy human individuals. Overall study results and limits: For naive CD4 cells, roughly 5.5% of clonotypes were shared across a few donors.

The CDR3 has 11 residues. Germline V gene lookup returns CDR1 MNHEY and CDR2 SVGAGI. V gave up 6 bases and J gave up 5 bases, with 5 bases separating them. Each cell subset's genomic DNA was divided evenly among several immunoSEQ plates. Repertoires were generated with immunoSEQ multiplex PCR, while TCRdb's copy carries only in-frame clones and drops some. The sample lists about 1 million clones; 70% to 80% were seen once. The investigators split CD4+ cells into a CD45RA+ naive subset and a CD45RA-negative memory subset. This clone was picked up one time. Its antigen is unknown. The V and J genes are TRBV6-5 and TRBJ2-1; no clear D gene. This receptor was taken from a man aged 18 to 35 in good health. Material for sequencing was memory CD4+ T cells sorted from blood. Subset meaning: CD45RA-negative fraction. CDR3 bases: TGTGCCAGCAGCCGTCACAATGAGCAGTTCTTC. It translates to CASSRHNEQFF.